The 4 T cell receptor beta chains reported below all come from one sample, sequenced in a study of T cells in Graves' hyperthyroidism and ophthalmopathy (dated by TCRdb to between 2018 and 2020). Libraries were made using multiplex PCR. TCRdb lists the instrument as Illumina HiSeq 2000. TCR beta CDR3 regions were amplified from RNA transcripts. The first round of RT-PCR for the TCR CDR3 was performed with the HTBI primer set and the Qiagen OneStep RT-PCR kit. The raw public data were reprocessed by TCRdb itself: fastp quality trimming at Q25, MiXCR clonotype calling, in-frame beta chains only. When rows share a CDR3 protein, they turn into one entry using the most common DNA and genes. The table for this sample lists 450,000 to 700,000 distinct CDR3 sequences; under 60% of them were counted only once. The ten top clones hold around a fifth of the sample. Sequencing used peripheral blood or thyroid tissue (not recorded which). These TCRs come from an adult woman with Graves' disease, either hyperthyroidism or ophthalmopathy (not recorded which).

This sequence joins TRBV7-2 and TRBJ1-2; TRBD1 is a possible D gene (5 bases). The CDR3 totals 13 residues. CDR1 is SGHTA and CDR2 is FQGNSA in the germline V gene. V lost 5 bases and J 6 bases, leaving 13 bases between the germline ends. The CDR3 DNA sequence: TGTGCCAGCAGCCCAGGGTTAGGTGATGGCTACACCTTC. It is translated as CASSPGLGDGYTF.

This chain joins TRBV20-1 and TRBJ2-7, with D perhaps matching TRBD1 (6 bases). Trimming took 4 bases from V and 3 from J, leaving 13 bases between them. This CDR3 spans 13 amino acids. Germline-derived CDR1 and CDR2 are DFQATT and SNEGSKA (reference sequence). Written as DNA, the CDR3 is TGCAGTGCTATGGACAGATATAGCTACGAGCAGTACTTC. It encodes CSAMDRYSYEQYF.

This clonotype turned up a few times. The V and J genes are TRBV27 and TRBJ2-2, with TRBD2 as a possible D gene (6 bases). The length of the CDR3 is 13 residues. CDR1 and CDR2 from the germline V gene are MNHEY and SMNVEV (reference sequence). The ends were cut back, 7 bases at V and 5 bases at J, with 11 bases in the middle. Here the CDR3 reads CASTRDSTGELFF. The DNA of the CDR3 is TGTGCCAGCACGCGGGATTCGACCGGGGAGCTGTTTTTT.

This clonotype was observed a few times. The rearrangement uses TRBV2 and TRBJ1-5, with D unclear. Germline V gene lookup returns CDR1 SNHLY and CDR2 FYNNEI. V was cut by 3 bases and J by 4 bases, with 13 bases left in between. The CDR3 extends over 15 amino acids. CDR3 amino acids: CASSEVAAENQPQHF. CDR3 sequence (DNA): TGTGCCAGCAGTGAGGTGGCAGCCGAAAATCAGCCCCAGCATTTT.